Below, 8 T cell receptor beta chains from the same sample are listed, as sequenced in a study of blood T cell repertoires in COVID-19. Profiled with immunoSEQ multiplex PCR; TCRdb holds only in-frame clones, not every one. The sample holds about 140,000 clones, approximately 86% seen once. Input material: peripheral blood. These TCRs come from a woman aged 60 to 75 with acute or convalescent COVID-19.

The chain uses TRBV5-4 and TRBJ2-5; D is unresolved. Per germline, CDR1 SGHNT and CDR2 YYREEE (reference sequence). The CDR3 runs 13 residues. V lost 0 bases and J lost 2, with 5 bases in between. This CDR3 is CASSLGSQETQYF. The DNA for the CDR3 is TGTGCCAGCAGCTTGGGTAGTCAAGAGACCCAGTACTTC.

This clone was detected once. The chain uses TRBV12-5 and TRBJ1-5; 8 bases match TRBD1. Unmatched junction bases numbered 9, after V lost 3 bases and J lost 2 bases. The CDR3 extends over 17 amino acids. Per germline, CDR1 LGHNT and CDR2 FRNRAP. The CDR3 region has the DNA TGTGCTAGTGGTTTCTACGGGACAGGAGAACGCAATCAGCCCCAGCATTTT. Protein sequence: CASGFYGTGERNQPQHF. The complete variable domain, with remaining parts taken from reference TRBV12-5 and TRBJ1-5, reads DARVTQTPRHKVTEMGQEVTMRCQPILGHNTVFWYRQTMMQGLELLAYFRNRAPLDDSGMPKDRFSAEMPDATLATLKIQPSEPRDSAVYFCASGFYGTGERNQPQHFGDGTRLSIL.

V gene TRBV27 combines with J gene TRBJ1-4; TRBD1 matches 7 bases. Unmatched junction bases numbered 7, after V lost 0 bases and J lost 3 bases. This CDR3 is 17 amino acids long. Germline V gene sequence: CDR1 MNHEY, CDR2 SMNVEV (reference sequence). CDR3: CASSLSWGQHPNEKLFF. DNA of the CDR3: TGTGCCAGCAGTTTATCATGGGGACAGCACCCTAATGAAAAACTGTTTTTT.

This chain links TRBV4-1 with TRBJ1-4; D gene uncertain. V was clipped by 4 bases and J by 2 bases, with 8 bases between them. Per germline, CDR1 MGHRA and CDR2 YSYEKL. The CDR3 runs to 14 residues. The CDR3 protein is CASSRGQTNEKLFF. The CDR3 DNA reads TGCGCCAGCAGCCGCGGCCAGACTAATGAAAAACTGTTTTTT.

Turning to this clone: One end of the junction does not line up with germline, which may come from a read error. V and J are TRBV2 and TRBJ2-1; D is possibly TRBD2 (6 bases). There are 14 residues in the CDR3. The germline gives CDR1 SNHLY, CDR2 FYNNEI. CDR3 sequence (DNA): TGTGCCAGCACCCTCCGGGACTCCTTCAATGAGCAGTTCTTC. Translated: CASTLRDSFNEQFF.

This chain connects TRBV9 to TRBJ2-7; TRBD1 agrees at 10 bases. V dropped 2 bases and J dropped 4; count of bases not matched to a gene: 3. The CDR3 runs 14 residues. The V gene's germline CDR1 is SGDLS and CDR2 YYNGEE. The CDR3: CASSVGTGAYEQYF. CDR3 sequence (DNA): TGTGCCAGCAGCGTCGGGACAGGGGCTTACGAGCAGTACTTC.

This clone was detected only once. The chain couples TRBV7-2 to TRBJ2-1; 8 nucleotides line up with TRBD1. The V gene's germline CDR1 is SGHTA and CDR2 FQGNSA. CDR3 size: 14 residues. The V gene end was trimmed by 7 bases and the J gene end by 4 bases; junction bases not matched to a gene: 6. CDR3: CASTRDRRYNEQFF. CDR3 sequence (DNA): TGTGCCAGCACCCGGGACAGGAGATACAATGAGCAGTTCTTC.

The rearrangement links TRBV24-1 to TRBJ2-7, with 11 positions matching TRBD1. Germline V lookup: CDR1 KGHDR, CDR2 SFDVKD. The CDR3 loop spans 16 amino acids. J gave up 6 bases and V 3 bases, and 9 bases lay outside the gene matches. CDR3 nucleotides: TGTGCCACCAGTGATACAAGGACAGGGGGCCGTCCCGAGCAGTACTTC. The encoded protein is CATSDTRTGGRPEQYF.